This paragraph covers one TCR beta chain sequence. This record comes from a study of blood T cell repertoires in COVID-19. Whole-study context: The origin of the acute and convalescent COVID-19 samples was the United States, Italy and Spain. PBMCs, B-cell-depleted T cells, or T cells were the source of the cDNA or gDNA that made up the material.

The J segment lost 7 bases and the V segment lost 1 base, leaving 7 bases of the junction unmatched. The CDR3 runs 16 residues. Looked up from germline, CDR1 is MNHEY and CDR2 is SMNVEV (reference sequence). In the study's own analysis: Amplification with reference gene primers provided the estimates of nucleated cell counts. Sequencing was performed with immunoSEQ multiplex PCR; in TCRdb, only in-frame clones are kept and a portion is missing. The DNA gave D and trimming, while V, J and clone size come from that table. Of around 170,000 clones listed, roughly 80% are singletons. The chain links TRBV27 to TRBJ2-1; TRBD1 agrees at 10 bases. This clonotype originated in a young man with active or convalescent COVID-19. The source material was peripheral blood. The CDR3: CASSLLVTGGPNEQFF. The CDR3 DNA follows: TGTGCCAGCAGTTTATTAGTGACAGGGGGCCCGAATGAGCAGTTCTTC.